One and the same sample provided the 25 T cell receptor beta chains below, sequenced in a study of cytomegalovirus exposure and HLA in healthy donors. Both 60 Vbeta primers and 13 Jbeta primers went into the PCR. TCRdb's table, derived via immunoSEQ multiplex PCR, lists solely in-frame clones and lacks some. The repertoire has approximately 140,000 clones, 80% of them found once; the top ten carry roughly 4%. The sequencing sample was made of PBMCs. Receptors originate from a woman aged 40 to 50 in good health and CMV-seronegative.

The rearrangement links TRBV9 to TRBJ2-5, with D possibly matching TRBD2 (5 bases). The J call may be faulty, since TRBJ2-7 better matches the DNA end. This CDR3 spans 15 amino acids. The germline gives CDR1 SGDLS, CDR2 YYNGEE. The CDR3 protein is CASSASVGLSYEQYF. For the CDR3, the DNA is TGTGCCAGCAGCGCCAGCGTTGGACTCTCCTACGAGCAGTACTTC.

This clone was detected once. J is TRBJ2-5 and V is TRBV7-9; unclear D gene. The J call may be faulty, since TRBJ2-7 better matches the DNA end. Looked up from germline, CDR1 is SEHNR and CDR2 is FQNEAQ (reference sequence). The CDR3 runs to 12 residues. CDR3 nucleotides: TGTGCCAGCAGCTTAGCTGAAAACGAGCAGTACTTC. Protein: CASSLAENEQYF.

This sequence joins TRBV2 and TRBJ2-1; 7 positions agree with TRBD2. The ends lost 8 bases at V and 7 bases at J; junction bases unmatched: 8. The CDR3 is 13 residues long. Germline-derived CDR1 and CDR2 are SNHLY and FYNNEI. DNA of the CDR3: TGTGCCAGCCCCCCGGTGCGGGAGAATGAGCAGTTCTTC. Translated: CASPPVRENEQFF.

The V gene is TRBV10-1, the J gene TRBJ2-3; 7 bases line up with TRBD2. There are 16 residues in the CDR3. CDR1 and CDR2 (germline): WNHNN, SYGVQD (reference sequence). The trim removed 3 bases at V and 0 bases at J, leaving 6 bases unmatched. This CDR3 reads CASSERKRGSTDTQYF. In nucleotides, the CDR3 is TGCGCCAGCAGTGAAAGGAAGCGGGGTAGCACAGATACGCAGTATTTT.

This chain joins TRBV5-4 and TRBJ1-1, with D possibly matching TRBD1 (6 bases). This CDR3 contains 16 residues. Trimming shortened V by 0 bases and J by 0 bases, and 12 bases separated the two germline ends. Germline assignment: CDR1 SGHNT and CDR2 YYREEE (reference sequence). The DNA of the CDR3 is TGTGCCAGCAGCTTGGGCGTAGGGGGGGTGAACACTGAAGCTTTCTTT. Translated: CASSLGVGGVNTEAFF.

In DNA, the CDR3 is TGCGCCAGCAGCCAAGATGGGACAGGGGGCTCCTACAATGAGCAGTTCTTC. It encodes CASSQDGTGGSYNEQFF. This sequence joins TRBV4-1 and TRBJ2-1; 11 nucleotides agree with TRBD1. Germline CDR1 reads MGHRA; CDR2 reads YSYEKL. The junction had 1 base not matched to a gene; V was cut back by 0 bases and J by 0 bases. The CDR3 is made up of 17 amino acids.

The chain combines TRBV7-2 with TRBJ2-3; D gene ambiguous. The CDR3 runs 12 residues. The V end was cut by 6 bases, the J end by 4 bases, with 8 bases between. Germline CDR1 SGHTA, CDR2 FQGNSA. The CDR3 DNA follows: TGTGCCAGCAGTCCACATGCAGATACGCAGTATTTT. It yields the protein CASSPHADTQYF.

This CDR3 is CASRTLQGANTEAFF. The CDR3 DNA reads TGTGCCAGCAGAACTCTACAGGGGGCGAATACTGAAGCTTTCTTT. The gene calls are TRBV28 and TRBJ1-1; TRBD1 aligns across 9 bases. The CDR3 spans 15 residues. Germline assignment: CDR1 MDHEN and CDR2 SYDVKM. J gave up 5 bases and V 6 bases, and 10 bases lay outside the gene matches.

This clone was seen just once. The chain uses TRBV28 and TRBJ1-5; 10 bases map to TRBD1. Trimming at V came to 5 bases and at J to 1 base, leaving 5 bases not matched to a gene. CDR1 MDHEN and CDR2 SYDVKM come from the germline V gene. The CDR3 loop spans 16 amino acids. The CDR3 spells CASSPGQGRSNQPQHF. Here the CDR3 DNA reads TGTGCCAGCAGTCCGGGACAGGGGAGGAGCAATCAGCCCCAGCATTTT.

The chain is built from TRBV7-9 and TRBJ2-7; 11 bases are shared with TRBD2. V lost 5 bases to trimming and J lost 1 base; unmatched junction nucleotides: 1. This CDR3 is built from 14 residues. CDR1 and CDR2 (germline): SEHNR, FQNEAQ (reference sequence). CDR3 in amino acids: CASSGTSGSYEQYF. The CDR3 DNA sequence: TGTGCCAGCAGCGGGACTAGCGGATCCTACGAGCAGTACTTC.

V and J are TRBV6-6 and TRBJ2-5, with 9 bases matching TRBD2. This CDR3 has 14 residues. J was trimmed by 5 bases and V by 5 bases; bases with no gene match: 6. CDR1 is MNHNY and CDR2 is SVGAGI in the germline V gene (reference sequence). The CDR3 DNA reads TGTGCCAGCAGTCCGGGACTAGCCAGGGAGACCCAGTACTTC. Its translation is CASSPGLARETQYF.

The rearrangement links TRBV13 to TRBJ2-2; D unclear. V was pared by 5 bases and J by 4 bases, with 14 bases between. CDR3 size: 15 residues. Germline loops: CDR1 PRHDT, CDR2 FYEKMQ (reference sequence). CDR3 sequence: CASSPTPWATGELFF. The CDR3 DNA is TGTGCCAGCAGCCCGACGCCATGGGCCACCGGGGAGCTGTTTTTT.

The gene calls are TRBV29-1 and TRBJ2-1, with a tentative D call TRBD1 (5 bases). Per germline, CDR1 SQVTM and CDR2 ANQGSEA. V lost 0 bases to trimming and J lost 4 bases, with 13 bases between them. This CDR3 spans 15 amino acids. The CDR3 sequence is CSVEDGRATYNEQFF. The CDR3 bases are TGCAGCGTTGAAGATGGCAGGGCCACGTACAATGAGCAGTTCTTC.

This chain uses TRBV7-9 with TRBJ2-3; D perhaps matches TRBD1 (5 bases). The CDR3 sequence is 12 residues long. The ends were cut back, 8 bases at V and 9 bases at J, with 15 bases in the middle. Germline CDR1 reads SEHNR; CDR2 reads FQNEAQ (reference sequence). The CDR3 coding sequence is TGTGCCAGCCCCAGTGACGCAGGGACGCAGTATTTT. Protein product: CASPSDAGTQYF.

The chain joins TRBV6-4 to TRBJ2-7, with 7 bases identical to TRBD2. Trimming cost V 3 bases and J 3 bases; bases outside gene matches: 5. This CDR3 is 14 amino acids long. Germline V gene sequence: CDR1 MRHNA, CDR2 SNTAGT. The CDR3: CASSEASGIYEQYF. In DNA, the CDR3 is TGTGCCAGCAGTGAGGCTAGCGGTATCTACGAGCAGTACTTC.

The rearrangement links TRBV2 to TRBJ1-1, with D tentatively TRBD1 (6 bases). Germline CDR1 is SNHLY and CDR2 is FYNNEI. This CDR3 is 13 amino acids long. With 7 bases removed from V and 5 bases from J, the gap between germline ends came to 14 bases. CDR3 sequence: CASNNHRETEAFF. CDR3 nucleotide sequence: TGTGCCAGCAACAACCACAGGGAGACTGAAGCTTTCTTT.

The rearrangement uses TRBV6-1 and TRBJ2-2; 10 nucleotides match TRBD2. Germline assignment: CDR1 MNHNS and CDR2 SASEGT. V lost 4 bases, J lost 6 bases, and 5 bases stayed unmatched. This CDR3 is 15 amino acids long. The DNA of the CDR3 is TGTGCCAGCAGTGTTGTTCTAGCGGGAGCCGGGGAGCTGTTTTTT. It codes for CASSVVLAGAGELFF.

The rearrangement joins TRBV28 to TRBJ2-7; 7 nucleotides agree with TRBD1. V gave up 3 bases and J gave up 7 bases; unmatched junction bases: 12. The CDR3 sequence is 15 residues long. Germline V gene data show CDR1 as MDHEN and CDR2 as SYDVKM. CDR3 sequence reads: CASSFRDSGVLEQYF. In nucleotides, the CDR3 is TGTGCCAGCAGTTTCAGGGACAGTGGGGTTTTGGAGCAGTACTTC.

This clone was recorded once. The chain is built from TRBV15 and TRBJ2-7; 7 bases match TRBD1. The germline gives CDR1 LNHNV, CDR2 YYDKDF (reference sequence). V was pared by 0 bases and J by 3 bases, with 2 bases of the junction left unmatched. This CDR3 is 14 amino acids long. CDR3 loop: CATSRDPGGYEQYF. In DNA, the CDR3 is TGTGCCACCAGCAGAGACCCAGGGGGCTACGAGCAGTACTTC.

The gene calls are TRBV6-5 and TRBJ2-5; 8 nucleotides match TRBD2. Germline trimming cut 4 bases from V and 5 bases from J; bases unmatched to any gene: 9. The CDR3 runs 15 residues. CDR1 and CDR2 from the germline V gene are MNHEY and SVGAGI. This CDR3 is CASSLTGGAGETQYF. The CDR3 coding sequence is TGTGCCAGCAGTTTGACCGGGGGGGCCGGGGAGACCCAGTACTTC.

Only a few counts were recorded for this clone. This chain connects TRBV11-2 to TRBJ2-3; no reliable D call. Trimming shortened V by 3 bases and J by 1 base, and 14 bases separated the two germline ends. Germline V gene data show CDR1 as SGHAT and CDR2 as FQNNGV. The CDR3 loop spans 16 amino acids. The CDR3 sequence is CASSFSTLSGTDTQYF. The CDR3 coding sequence is TGTGCCAGCAGCTTTAGTACTCTTTCCGGCACAGATACGCAGTATTTT.

The gene calls are TRBV9 and TRBJ2-3; D not certain. This CDR3 has 17 amino acids. Germline assignment: CDR1 SGDLS and CDR2 YYNGEE. Trimming cost V 4 bases and J 1 base, with 19 bases left between them. Written as DNA, the CDR3 is TGTGCCAGCAGCTTCCGCGGCACACCTCGGGGCACAGATACGCAGTATTTT. It encodes CASSFRGTPRGTDTQYF.

DNA of the CDR3: TGTGCCAGCAGTAAGACAGGGGCCGCCTATGGCTACACCTTC. It codes for CASSKTGAAYGYTF. V usage is TRBV12-1 and J usage is TRBJ1-2; the table names TRBD1, a call not compared with the DNA. TRBV12-1 is recorded as a pseudogene. This CDR3 spans 14 amino acids.

This sequence joins TRBV7-3 and TRBJ1-2; D is possibly TRBD1 (6 bases). This CDR3 has 15 residues. CDR1 and CDR2 (germline): SGHTA, FQGTGA. Between the trimmed V and J ends, which lost 5 bases and 4 bases, there was a span of 17 bases. The DNA for the CDR3 is TGTGCCAGCAGCGAAACCGGGACACAACTCTATGGCTACACCTTC. Translating gives CASSETGTQLYGYTF.

Only a few counts were recorded for this clone. The chain carries TRBV5-1 and TRBJ1-5, with D uncertain. V was cut by 7 bases and J by 0 bases, with 14 bases left in between. Germline loops: CDR1 SGHRS, CDR2 YFSETQ. The CDR3 covers 15 residues. CDR3 protein: CASSPGSNSNQPQHF. In DNA form, the CDR3 reads TGCGCCAGCTCCCCGGGGAGTAATAGCAATCAGCCCCAGCATTTT.